The 9 T cell receptor beta chains below come from one sample, sequenced in a study of blood T cell repertoires in COVID-19. Libraries were prepared by immunoSEQ multiplex PCR; TCRdb keeps only in-frame clonotypes and omits some of them. The table shows around 160,000 clones, with roughly 85% occurring only once. The sequencing sample was made of peripheral blood. The source is a man aged 55 to 70 with acute or convalescent COVID-19.

This clone has only one observation. This chain joins TRBV27 and TRBJ2-1, with TRBD2 matching over 10 bases. The germline gives CDR1 MNHEY, CDR2 SMNVEV (reference sequence). V was clipped by 5 bases and J by 9 bases; unmatched bases: 4. The CDR3 runs 13 residues. CDR3 nucleotide sequence: TGTGCCAGCAGTCCCCAGCGGGAGGGTGAGCAGTTCTTC. Translated: CASSPQREGEQFF.

V usage is TRBV28 and J usage is TRBJ1-5; possibly TRBD1 for D (6 bases). The CDR3 totals 16 residues. Per the germline V gene, CDR1 is MDHEN and CDR2 is SYDVKM. V was cut by 1 base and J by 2 bases, with 12 bases left in between. The CDR3 bases are TGTGCCAGCAGTTTATTCGGCAGGGGAGGCAATCAGCCCCAGCATTTT. This encodes CASSLFGRGGNQPQHF.

A single count supports this clone. This chain connects TRBV24-1 to TRBJ2-1; weak D call: TRBD1 (6 bases). The germline CDR1 and CDR2 sequences are KGHDR and SFDVKD. The CDR3 has 14 residues. Trimming stripped 9 bases from V and 8 bases from J, with 19 bases between. CDR3 bases: TGTGCCACCGCCCCCGCAGGGGCGGCCCATGAGCAGTTCTTC. Translating it yields CATAPAGAAHEQFF.

In this sample, this clone turned up once. The chain recombines TRBV9 with TRBJ2-5; tentatively, D is TRBD2 (5 bases). V lost 3 bases and J 1 base, leaving 16 bases between the germline ends. The CDR3 is made up of 16 amino acids. Germline CDR1 is SGDLS and CDR2 is YYNGEE. The CDR3 reads CASSAPGSHPQETQYF. The CDR3 coding sequence is TGTGCCAGCAGCGCCCCGGGATCACACCCCCAAGAGACCCAGTACTTC.

This rearrangement joins TRBV27 to TRBJ1-1, with 7 bases fitting TRBD1. Trimming removed 2 bases from V and 5 bases from J; junction bases left unmatched: 11. CDR3 size: 16 residues. Germline CDR1 and CDR2: MNHEY and SMNVEV (reference sequence). The CDR3 DNA sequence: TGTGCCAGCAGTTTAACGGCAGGGGGTGCAATTACTGAAGCTTTCTTT. Translated: CASSLTAGGAITEAFF.

This chain joins TRBV5-1 and TRBJ1-4; possible D gene TRBD1, 6 bases. Germline CDR1 is SGHRS and CDR2 is YFSETQ. The CDR3 covers 16 residues. V was pared by 0 bases and J by 7 bases, with 16 bases between. CDR3 region: CASSLGPRGRGEKLFF. The CDR3 bases are TGCGCCAGCAGCTTGGGCCCCAGGGGTAGGGGTGAAAAACTGTTTTTT.

CDR3 residues: CASSEDRLSYEQYF. The CDR3 DNA reads as TGTGCCAGCAGTGAGGACAGGCTCTCCTACGAGCAGTACTTC. This sequence joins TRBV6-1 and TRBJ2-7, with 7 bases matching TRBD1. The V segment lost 3 bases and the J segment 0 bases; nucleotides outside the gene matches: 2. This CDR3 is 14 amino acids long. CDR1 and CDR2 from the germline V gene are MNHNS and SASEGT.

J is TRBJ1-2 and V is TRBV7-3, with a weak D call TRBD1 (6 bases). Trimming pared 2 bases from V and 8 bases from J, leaving 21 bases between. Germline V gene lookup returns CDR1 SGHTA and CDR2 FQGTGA. The CDR3 covers 16 residues. CDR3 sequence (DNA): TGTGCCAGCAGCTTAGAGGGGCCCGCCGGGGGGGGCGGCTACACCTTC. Translated, it gives CASSLEGPAGGGGYTF.

The chain is built from TRBV10-3 and TRBJ1-2, with 9 bases identical to TRBD1. Germline V gene data show CDR1 as ENHRY and CDR2 as SYGVKD. With V trimmed by 6 bases and J by 6 bases, 11 bases remained unmatched. CDR3 length: 15 amino acids. In nucleotides, the CDR3 is TGTGCCATCAGGGCCACAGGGGGCTCCTCACATGGCTACACCTTC. This sequence encodes CAIRATGGSSHGYTF.